The TCR beta chain under discussion was sequenced for a study of Graves' ophthalmopathy and Graves' hyperthyroidism. Amplified material comprised TCR beta CDR3 regions derived from RNA transcripts. Second-round multiplex PCR followed a first-round RT-PCR using HTBI primers. TCRdb re-called the multiplex PCR reads through MiXCR, storing one row per CDR3 protein. Of roughly 480,000 distinct CDR3 sequences in the sample, roughly 14% are singletons; the top ten hold 8% to 10%. This clonotype came up many times. This receptor was obtained from a woman aged 25 to 39 with Graves' ophthalmopathy. Sequenced sample: blood.

The CDR3 nucleotides are TGTGCCAGTAGTTCCGAGGACGGCCGCAATCAGCCCCAGCATTTT. This translates into CASSSEDGRNQPQHF. The V and J genes are TRBV19 and TRBJ1-5; D is ambiguous. In germline, CDR1 is LNHDA, CDR2 SQIVND (reference sequence). The CDR3 extends over 15 amino acids. Trimming pared 5 bases from V and 2 bases from J, leaving 13 bases between.